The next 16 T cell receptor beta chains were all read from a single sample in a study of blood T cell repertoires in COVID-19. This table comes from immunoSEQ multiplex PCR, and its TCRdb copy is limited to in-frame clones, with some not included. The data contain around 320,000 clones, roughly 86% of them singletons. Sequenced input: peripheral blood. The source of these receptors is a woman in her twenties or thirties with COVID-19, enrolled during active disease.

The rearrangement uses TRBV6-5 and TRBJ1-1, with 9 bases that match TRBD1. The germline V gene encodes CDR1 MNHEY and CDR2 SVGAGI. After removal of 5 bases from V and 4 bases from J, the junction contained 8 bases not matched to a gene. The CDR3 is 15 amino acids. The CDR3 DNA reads TGTGCCAGCAGTCTGGACAGGGGTGATGGCACTGAAGCTTTCTTT. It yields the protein CASSLDRGDGTEAFF.

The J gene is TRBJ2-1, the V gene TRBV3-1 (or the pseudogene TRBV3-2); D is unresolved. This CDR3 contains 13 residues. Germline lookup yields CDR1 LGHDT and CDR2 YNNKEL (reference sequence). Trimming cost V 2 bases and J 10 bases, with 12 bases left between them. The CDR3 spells CASSQKPAMEQFF. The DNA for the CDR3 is TGTGCCAGCAGCCAAAAACCTGCTATGGAGCAGTTCTTC.

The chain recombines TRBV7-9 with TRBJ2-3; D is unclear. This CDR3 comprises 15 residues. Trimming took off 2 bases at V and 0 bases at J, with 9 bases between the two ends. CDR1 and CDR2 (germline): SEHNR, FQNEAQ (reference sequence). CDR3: CASSLNLYSTDTQYF. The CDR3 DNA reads TGTGCCAGCAGCTTAAATCTTTATAGCACAGATACGCAGTATTTT.

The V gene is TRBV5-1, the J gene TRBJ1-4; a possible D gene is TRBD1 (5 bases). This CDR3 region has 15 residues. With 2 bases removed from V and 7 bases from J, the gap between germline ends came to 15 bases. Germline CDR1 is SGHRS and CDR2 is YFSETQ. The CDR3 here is CASSFGGGSFEKLFF. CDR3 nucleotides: TGCGCCAGCAGCTTCGGGGGAGGTTCATTTGAAAAACTGTTTTTT.

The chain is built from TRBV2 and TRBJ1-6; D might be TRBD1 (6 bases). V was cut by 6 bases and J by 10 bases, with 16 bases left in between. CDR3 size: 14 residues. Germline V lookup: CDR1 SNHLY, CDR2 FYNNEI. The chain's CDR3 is CASRLYTGNSPLHF. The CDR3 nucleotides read TGTGCCAGCAGACTATATACAGGGAACTCACCCCTCCACTTT.

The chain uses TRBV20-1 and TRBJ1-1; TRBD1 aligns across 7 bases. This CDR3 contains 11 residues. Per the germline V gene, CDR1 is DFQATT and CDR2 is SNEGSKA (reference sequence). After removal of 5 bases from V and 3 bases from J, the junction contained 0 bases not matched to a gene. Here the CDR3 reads CSADRDTEAFF. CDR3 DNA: TGCAGTGCTGACAGGGACACTGAAGCTTTCTTT.

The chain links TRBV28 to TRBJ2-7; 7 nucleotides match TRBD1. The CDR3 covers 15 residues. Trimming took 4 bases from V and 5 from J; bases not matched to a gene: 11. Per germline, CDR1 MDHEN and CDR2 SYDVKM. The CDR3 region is CASSSLLGGKDEQYF. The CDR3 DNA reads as TGTGCCAGCAGTTCTCTATTAGGGGGCAAGGACGAGCAGTACTTC.

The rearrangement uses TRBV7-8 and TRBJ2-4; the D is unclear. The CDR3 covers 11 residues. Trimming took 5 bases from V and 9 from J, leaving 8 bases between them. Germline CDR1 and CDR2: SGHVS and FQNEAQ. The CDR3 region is CASSRAGIQYF. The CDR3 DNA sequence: TGTGCCAGCAGCCGGGCAGGCATTCAGTACTTC.

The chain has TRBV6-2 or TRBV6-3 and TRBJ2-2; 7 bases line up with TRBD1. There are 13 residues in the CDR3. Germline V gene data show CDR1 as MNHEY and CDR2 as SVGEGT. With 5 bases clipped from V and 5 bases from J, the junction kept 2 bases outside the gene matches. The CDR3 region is CASSTGVTGELFF. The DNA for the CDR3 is TGTGCCAGCAGTACAGGGGTTACCGGGGAGCTGTTTTTT.

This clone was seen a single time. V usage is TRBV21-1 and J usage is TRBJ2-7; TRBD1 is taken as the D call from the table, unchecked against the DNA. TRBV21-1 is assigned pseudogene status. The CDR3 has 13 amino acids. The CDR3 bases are TGTGCCAGCAGCTACCGGACAGACTACGAGCAGTACTTC. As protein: CASSYRTDYEQYF.

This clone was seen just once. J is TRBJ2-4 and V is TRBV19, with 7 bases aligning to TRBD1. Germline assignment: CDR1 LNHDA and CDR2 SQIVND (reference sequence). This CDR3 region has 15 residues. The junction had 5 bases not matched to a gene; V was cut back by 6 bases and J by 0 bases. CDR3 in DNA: TGTGCCAGTAGCCTAGGGACAGTAGCCAAAAACATTCAGTACTTC. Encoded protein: CASSLGTVAKNIQYF.

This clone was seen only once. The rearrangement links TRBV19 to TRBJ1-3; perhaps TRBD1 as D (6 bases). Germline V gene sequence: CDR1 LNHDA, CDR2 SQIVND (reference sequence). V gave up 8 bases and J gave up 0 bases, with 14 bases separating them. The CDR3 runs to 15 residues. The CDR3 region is CASSPQGSSGNTIYF. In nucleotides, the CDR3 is TGTGCCAGTTCCCCCCAGGGGAGCTCTGGAAACACCATATATTTT.

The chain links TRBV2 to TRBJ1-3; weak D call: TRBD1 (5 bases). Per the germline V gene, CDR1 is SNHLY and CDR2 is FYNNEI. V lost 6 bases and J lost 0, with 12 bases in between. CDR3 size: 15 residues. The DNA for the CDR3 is TGTGCCAGCAGGACCGACAGTTTCTCTGGAAACACCATATATTTT. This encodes CASRTDSFSGNTIYF.

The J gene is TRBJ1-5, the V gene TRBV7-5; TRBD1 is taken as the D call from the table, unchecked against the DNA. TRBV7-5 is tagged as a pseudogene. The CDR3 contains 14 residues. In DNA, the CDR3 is TGTGTCAGAAGCCACAGGGGGGGTTGTCAGCCCCAGCATTTT. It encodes CVRSHRGGCQPQHF.

CDR3 sequence (DNA): TGTGCCAGCAGTTACTATGGCGGGGGGCAAGAGACCCAGTACTTC. This translates into CASSYYGGGQETQYF. The rearrangement joins TRBV6-5 to TRBJ2-5, with TRBD2 matching over 8 bases. Germline CDR1 reads MNHEY; CDR2 reads SVGAGI. The CDR3 has 15 residues. J lost 2 bases, V lost 1 base, and 3 bases had no gene match.

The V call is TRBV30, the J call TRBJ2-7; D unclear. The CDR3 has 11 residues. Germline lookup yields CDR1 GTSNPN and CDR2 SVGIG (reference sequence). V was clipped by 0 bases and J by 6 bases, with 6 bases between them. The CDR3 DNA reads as TGTGCCTGGAGTGTAGTGGCCGAGCAGTACTTC. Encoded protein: CAWSVVAEQYF.